This record covers a single T cell receptor (beta chain). The data are from a study of T-cell reconstitution after alpha-beta-depleted transplantation in children. The V segment lost 0 bases and the J segment 2 bases; nucleotides outside the gene matches: 1. The CDR3 runs to 16 residues. Germline assignment: CDR1 SGHNT and CDR2 YYREEE (reference sequence). Preparation of the TCRbeta library involved a method that used unique molecular identifiers. TCRdb reprocessed the PCR reads with MiXCR, giving one entry per CDR3 protein. This table holds 150,000 to 200,000 distinct CDR3 sequences, more than 12% found once.

This receptor was taken from a human donor who donated a stem cell graft to a child with acute lymphoblastic leukemia. The specimen comprised PBMCs from the stem cell graft donor, sampled from the stem cell graft. The chain carries TRBV5-4 and TRBJ2-6, with 8 positions matching TRBD1. The CDR3 region is CASSLGTGTGANVLTF. The CDR3 region has the DNA TGTGCCAGCAGCTTGGGGACAGGGACTGGGGCCAACGTCCTGACTTTC.